This TCR beta chain was obtained from a study of shared clonotypes between healthy human individuals. It was CD45RO-negative cells, positively selected for CCR7, that made up naive CD8 cells, with terminally differentiated effector memory CD45RA+ cells excluded. The assay was immunoSEQ multiplex PCR, and TCRdb's table has in-frame clones only and misses some. The sample consists of 550,000 to 750,000 clones, around 92% of them appearing once. Germline-derived CDR1 and CDR2 are LNHDA and SQIVND (reference sequence). The CDR3 is 14 amino acids. V lost 5 bases, J lost 8 bases, and 16 bases lay in between.

This TCR was sampled from a man aged 30-40 years in good health. The chain links TRBV19 to TRBJ2-1, with D maybe TRBD1 (6 bases). The specimen sequenced was naive CD8+ T cells sorted from blood. The CDR3 coding sequence is TGTGCCAGTAGTGCCGCCGTAACAGGGTATGAGCAGTTCTTC. Translating gives CASSAAVTGYEQFF.